This T cell receptor (beta chain) was retrieved from a study of blood T cell repertoires in COVID-19. About the research overall: T cells, B-cell-depleted T cells, or PBMCs supplied cDNA or gDNA.

Source study methods: Amplification from reference gene primers served as the basis for estimated nucleated cell counts. TCRdb's copy holds only in-frame clones and misses some; the assay was immunoSEQ multiplex PCR. V, J and clone size reflect that table, while D and trimming were determined from the DNA. The sample holds roughly 200,000 clones, roughly 82% seen once. Germline assignment: CDR1 SGHAT and CDR2 FQNNGV. V dropped 0 bases and J dropped 7 bases, with 19 bases sitting between them. The CDR3 has 17 residues. Participants were placed into cohorts based on the clinical history they reported. This clonotype originated in a woman aged 60 to 75 with acute COVID-19. The sequencing sample was made of PBMCs or T cells enriched from blood (not recorded which). The chain employs TRBV11-2 and TRBJ1-5; D perhaps matches TRBD1 (5 bases). The CDR3 DNA is TGTGCCAGCAGCTTAGACCCCTGGGGCAAGGCGGGACAGCCCCAGCATTTT. Translating it yields CASSLDPWGKAGQPQHF.